This T cell receptor (beta chain) was obtained from a study of blood T cell repertoires in COVID-19. Across the study: The origin of the acute and convalescent COVID-19 samples was the United States, Italy and Spain. Sources were T cells, B-cell-depleted T cells, or PBMCs; the material itself was cDNA or gDNA.

This clone was observed a handful of times. V gave up 10 bases and J gave up 2 bases, with 12 bases separating them. The germline V gene encodes CDR1 MNHNY and CDR2 SVGAGI (reference sequence). This CDR3 region has 12 residues. Authors' analysis steps: From reference gene primer amplification, estimates of nucleated cell counts were derived. Only in-frame clones appear in the TCRdb table, and some are missing; sequencing was by immunoSEQ multiplex PCR. Clone size and V and J calls were adopted from that table, with D and trimming inferred from the DNA. The table shows 95,000 or so clones, with 81% occurring only once.

The chain joins TRBV6-6 to TRBJ2-7; the D gene is possibly TRBD1 (5 bases). This TCR came from a man older than 75 with active or convalescent COVID-19. Sequenced input: peripheral blood. The CDR3 region has the DNA TGTGCCATATCTCAGACAGCCTACGAGCAGTACTTC. Translation gives CAISQTAYEQYF.